The 16 T cell receptor beta chains reported below all come from one sample, sequenced in a study of breast tumors, draining lymph nodes, adjacent tissues (dated by TCRdb to about 2016). Receptors were amplified or captured by multiplex PCR. Sequencing took place on an Illumina HiSeq 2000. TCRdb reran the public reads through fastp at Q25 and MiXCR, keeping productive beta chains. Entries are consolidated by CDR3 protein sequence, retaining the most common genes and DNA. In this sample the table shows around 290,000 distinct CDR3 sequences, over 25% of which occur a single time. In total, the top ten clones hold about 1% of the sample. The axillary draining lymph nodes of breast cancer patients were the source of the lymph node samples. The sample taken for sequencing was axillary lymph node tissue. The receptors were gathered from a female donor with breast cancer. Some clones in this sample may be carry-over from other donors' samples.

This clonotype was detected only a few times. This could be a read error, since a much larger clone is one nucleotide away. The chain employs TRBV20-1 and TRBJ2-7; TRBD1 aligns across 9 bases. V shed 0 bases, J shed 6 bases, and the junction held 6 bases outside the gene matches. This CDR3 comprises 14 residues. The germline V gene has CDR1 DFQATT and CDR2 SNEGSKA (reference sequence). The DNA of the CDR3 is TGCAGTGCTAGAGAACCGGGACAGGGAACCGAGCAGTACTTC. Its translation is CSAREPGQGTEQYF.

This chain connects TRBV5-6 to TRBJ1-5; possible D gene TRBD1, 6 bases. CDR3 size: 16 residues. The germline gives CDR1 SGHDT, CDR2 YYEEEE. Trimming removed 0 bases from V and 9 bases from J, with 19 bases in between. The CDR3 loop is CASSLAEADRRTPQHF. The CDR3 region has the DNA TGTGCCAGCAGCTTGGCTGAGGCTGACAGGAGAACGCCCCAGCATTTT.

Points on this clonotype: One end of the junction is discordant with germline, which a read error may explain. V is TRBV18 and J is TRBJ2-1; tentative D call: TRBD1 (5 bases). There are 18 residues in the CDR3. The V gene's germline CDR1 is KGHSH and CDR2 LQKENI. DNA of the CDR3: TGTGCCAGCTCACCGGGGCCCCTGGCTTCCCGCTCCTACAATAAGCAGTTCTTC. Translating it yields CASSPGPLASRSYNKQFF.

With regard to this clonotype: A read error may account for a junction end that differs from germline. The CDR3 bases are TGTGCCAGCAGCAGAGACAATGAGCCGTTCTTC. Protein: CASSRDNEPFF. This chain connects TRBV11-3 to TRBJ2-1, with unresolved D. The CDR3 has 11 residues. Germline loops: CDR1 SGHNT, CDR2 YENEEA.

This clonotype was counted at least ten times. This chain connects TRBV29-1 to TRBJ1-2; the match to TRBD1 covers 8 bases. This CDR3 has 14 amino acids. Germline V CDR1 and CDR2: SQVTM, ANQGSEA. Trimming cost V 2 bases and J 4 bases; bases outside gene matches: 6. CDR3 residues: CSVEFRTGLYGYTF. CDR3 nucleotides: TGCAGCGTTGAATTCCGGACAGGGCTCTATGGCTACACCTTC.

To note about this clonotype: Being one base from a much bigger clone, this may be a read error. As the CDR3 is not closed by the conserved phenylalanine or tryptophan, this likely results from a read error. V is TRBV12-3 or TRBV12-4 and J is TRBJ1-2; D possibly corresponds to TRBD1 (6 bases). CDR3 length: 15 residues. V dropped 4 bases and J dropped 8 bases, with 20 bases sitting between them. CDR3 region: CASSWDIQLIRGYTL. The CDR3, as DNA: TGTGCCAGCAGTTGGGACATCCAACTAATTAGGGGCTACACCCTC.

The chain employs TRBV2 and TRBJ1-5; 7 bases map to TRBD1. CDR3 length equals 13 residues. After removal of 5 bases from V and 11 bases from J, the junction contained 9 bases not matched to a gene. Germline-derived CDR1 and CDR2 are SNHLY and FYNNEI. The CDR3 DNA is TGTGCCAGCAGTTGGGACAGACAAGAGACCCAGCATTTT. Its translation: CASSWDRQETQHF.

As regards this clonotype: This may stem from a read error, because a much larger clone lies one nucleotide away. CDR3 residues: CASSPGLNSGYTF. The CDR3 DNA reads TGTGCCAGCAGTCCGGGACTGAACTCTGGCTACACCTTC. V usage is TRBV11-1 and J usage is TRBJ1-2; D perhaps matches TRBD1 (5 bases). Germline CDR1 and CDR2: SGHAT and FQDESV (reference sequence). This CDR3 region has 13 residues. The full variable domain, completed using reference TRBV11-1 and TRBJ1-2, is EAEVAQSPRYKITEKSQAVAFWCDPISGHATLYWYRQILGQGPELLVQFQDESVVDDSQLPKDRFSAERLKGVDSTLKIQPAELGDSAMYLCASSPGLNSGYTFGSGTRLTVV.

This clonotype was counted many times. This chain uses TRBV4-1 with TRBJ2-2; 7 bases line up with TRBD1. The germline V gene encodes CDR1 MGHRA and CDR2 YSYEKL. This CDR3 is built from 16 residues. The V gene end was trimmed by 1 base and the J gene end by 3 bases; junction bases not matched to a gene: 5. The CDR3 sequence is CASSQGDSKYTGELFF. The CDR3 region has the DNA TGCGCCAGCAGCCAAGGGGACAGCAAGTACACCGGGGAGCTGTTTTTT.

CDR3 region: CASSYPRTNYEQYF. DNA of the CDR3: TGTGCCAGCAGTTACCCGAGGACTAACTACGAGCAGTACTTC. This rearrangement joins TRBV6-5 to TRBJ2-7; possibly TRBD2 for D (6 bases). CDR1 and CDR2 from the germline V gene are MNHEY and SVGAGI. Between the trimmed V and J ends, which lost 2 bases and 3 bases, there was a span of 11 bases. The CDR3 is 14 amino acids.

Remarks on this clonotype: A read error may be the cause here, since a much bigger clone is one base away. The J gene is TRBJ1-4, the V gene TRBV6-6; D is unclear. Germline V gene data show CDR1 as MNHNY and CDR2 as SVGAGI (reference sequence). This CDR3 contains 16 residues. CDR3 coding DNA: TGTGCCAGCAGTTACTCGTTACAAGCGACTAATGAAAGACTGTTTTTT. This translates into CASSYSLQATNERLFF.

The V gene is TRBV20-1, the J gene TRBJ1-6, with TRBD1 identical over 7 bases. The length of the CDR3 is 16 residues. V was clipped by 4 bases and J by 6 bases; unmatched bases: 12. Germline V lookup: CDR1 DFQATT, CDR2 SNEGSKA (reference sequence). The CDR3 nucleotides are TGCAGTGCTAAGCCCAGGGGGACGTCCCTTAATTCACCCCTCCACTTT. It is translated as CSAKPRGTSLNSPLHF.

For this clonotype: This may come from a read error, since a much larger clone is one base off. The rearrangement joins TRBV20-1 to TRBJ2-7, with 10 positions matching TRBD2. The CDR3 is 14 amino acids. Losses at the gene ends were 5 bases for V and 2 bases for J; bases not matched to a gene: 6. From germline, CDR1 is DFQATT and CDR2 SNEGSKA (reference sequence). The CDR3: CSAPETSGPYEQYF. CDR3 coding DNA: TGCAGTGCTCCCGAGACTAGCGGGCCCTACGAGCAGTACTTC.

Many counts were recorded for this clonotype. CDR3 in DNA: TGCAGCGTTGTGAGGAACTCCTACGAGCAGTACTTC. Its protein is CSVVRNSYEQYF. The chain couples TRBV29-1 to TRBJ2-7; D call uncertain. Trimming shortened V by 4 bases and J by 0 bases, and 7 bases separated the two germline ends. CDR1 is SQVTM and CDR2 is ANQGSEA in the germline V gene. The CDR3 contains 12 residues.

Notes on this clonotype: A read error may account for a junction end that differs from germline. The gene calls are TRBV9 and TRBJ2-1, with TRBD2 identical over 14 bases. CDR1 and CDR2 from the germline V gene are SGDLS and YYNGEE. There are 21 residues in the CDR3. CDR3 loop: CASSSGPRTSGRQISYNEQFF. The CDR3 coding sequence is TGCGCCAGCAGCTCCGGCCCAAGGACTAGCGGGAGGCAAATCTCCTACAATGAGCAGTTCTTC. Full variable domain (remainder filled in from reference TRBV9 and TRBJ2-1): DSGVTQTPKHLITATGQRVTLRCSPRSGDLSVYWYQQSLDQGLQFLIQYYNGEERAKGNILERFSAQQFPDLHSELNLSSLELGDSALYFCASSSGPRTSGRQISYNEQFFGPGTRLTVL.

Worth noting for this clonotype: An end of the junction differs from the germline gene, which may be a read error. The chain uses TRBV20-1 and TRBJ2-7, with unresolved D. Germline values: CDR1 DFQATT, CDR2 SNEGSKA (reference sequence). CDR3 length: 11 residues. The CDR3 region has the DNA TGCAGTGCTAGGACCACCTACGAGCAGACCTTC. Translation: CSARTTYEQTF.